This T cell receptor (beta chain) is drawn from a study of CD8 T cells in ankylosing spondylitis. Study-wide results and limits: Disease-linked clones reportedly showed significant enrichment in matched ankylosing spondylitis synovial fluid.

The V and J ends lost 2 bases and 5 bases, in that order; junction bases with no gene match: 4. The CDR3 is 15 amino acids. Germline CDR1 MNHEY, CDR2 SVGAGI. Comments on this clonotype: Antigen: not known.

TCRdb ran MiXCR on the 5' RACE reads and lists one entry per CDR3 protein. The data contain 230,000 or so distinct CDR3 sequences, 20% to 30% of them seen just once; the ten biggest clones take up approximately 0.61%. This chain joins TRBV6-5 and TRBJ2-2; 8 positions match TRBD2. This clonotype was sampled from a male donor with ankylosing spondylitis or in good health (not recorded which). The specimen sequenced was blood, either unsorted or a sorted T cell fraction (not recorded which). The CDR3 loop reads CASSYSPSGTGELFF. The CDR3 DNA is TGTGCCAGCAGTTACAGCCCTAGCGGGACCGGGGAGCTGTTTTTT.